The 6 T cell receptor beta chains listed next were all sequenced from one sample in a study of OX40 agonist ivuxolimab in advanced cancers. Library preparation used the immunoSEQ multiplex PCR assay. TCRdb took this table from immuneACCESS and kept in-frame rearrangements with V and J called. Such tables lack part of the clones; where checked against another copy, unresolved V genes explain under half of the gap, and the rest is unexplained. This sample gives 65,000 to 85,000 clones in total; approximately 85% of them show up just once. The ten top clones hold 2% of the sample. The input for sequencing was CD4+ or CD8+ T cells sorted from blood, taken in a trial of the OX40 agonist ivuxolimab. The receptors originated from an adult with an advanced solid tumor such as melanoma, head and neck, liver or kidney cancer.

The V gene is TRBV6-5, the J gene TRBJ2-5; tentative D call: TRBD2 (5 bases). Per germline, CDR1 MNHEY and CDR2 SVGAGI. CDR3 length: 13 amino acids. V was shortened by 1 base and J by 5 bases, with 8 bases between the two germline ends. The CDR3 DNA follows: TGTGCCAGCAGTTACTTCCGGGATGAGACCCAGTACTTC. Amino acid sequence: CASSYFRDETQYF.

The chain employs TRBV9 and TRBJ2-1, with 7 bases lining up with TRBD2. CDR1 is SGDLS, CDR2 YYNGEE, per germline. The length of the CDR3 is 15 residues. V was pared by 0 bases and J by 3 bases, with 3 bases of the junction left unmatched. CDR3 sequence (DNA): TGTGCCAGCAGCGTAGGGGCTAGCGGCTACAATGAGCAGTTCTTC. Protein product: CASSVGASGYNEQFF.

The chain is built from TRBV6-6 and TRBJ2-3; 7 bases align to TRBD1. V shed 4 bases and J 2 bases; nucleotides not matched to a gene: 6. From germline, CDR1 is MNHNY and CDR2 SVGAGI (reference sequence). This CDR3 contains 15 residues. CDR3 protein: CASSSSGTVTDTQYF. The CDR3 nucleotides read TGTGCCAGCAGTTCGTCCGGGACAGTCACAGATACGCAGTATTTT.

This chain links TRBV7-9 with TRBJ2-2, with D possibly called TRBD1 or TRBD2 (5 bases each). The V end lost 0 bases, the J end lost 4 bases, and 18 bases lay between the germline ends. Per germline, CDR1 SEHNR and CDR2 FQNEAQ (reference sequence). The CDR3 is 18 amino acids. The CDR3 region has the DNA TGTGCCAGCAGCTTAGCGGGGGTAAGGGGCTACAGCACCGGGGAGCTGTTTTTT. As protein: CASSLAGVRGYSTGELFF.

The CDR3 DNA sequence: TGTGCCAGCAGCTTGTTCCGGGCGACTGGAAACACCATATATTTT. This codes for CASSLFRATGNTIYF. The chain is built from TRBV5-6 and TRBJ1-3; D unresolved. This CDR3 has 15 residues. V lost 1 base to trimming and J lost 2 bases, with 10 bases between them. Germline V gene data show CDR1 as SGHDT and CDR2 as YYEEEE.

The chain employs TRBV4-1 and TRBJ2-1; the D is unclear. Germline-derived CDR1 and CDR2 are MGHRA and YSYEKL. The CDR3 spans 15 residues. V shed 2 bases and J shed 3 bases, with 11 bases lying between them. CDR3 in DNA: TGCGCCAGCAGCCAATTAAGATTGAACTACAATGAGCAGTTCTTC. Encoded protein: CASSQLRLNYNEQFF.